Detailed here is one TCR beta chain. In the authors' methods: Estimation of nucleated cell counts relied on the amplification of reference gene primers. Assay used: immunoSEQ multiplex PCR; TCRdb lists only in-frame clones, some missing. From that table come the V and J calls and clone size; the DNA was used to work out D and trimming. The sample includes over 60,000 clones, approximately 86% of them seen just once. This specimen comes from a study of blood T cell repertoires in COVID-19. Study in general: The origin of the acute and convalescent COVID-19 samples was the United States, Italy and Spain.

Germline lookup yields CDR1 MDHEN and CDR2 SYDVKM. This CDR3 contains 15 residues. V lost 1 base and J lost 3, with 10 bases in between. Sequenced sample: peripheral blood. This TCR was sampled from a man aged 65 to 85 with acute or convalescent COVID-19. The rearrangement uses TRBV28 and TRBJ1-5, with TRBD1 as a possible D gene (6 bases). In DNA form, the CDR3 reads TGTGCCAGCAGTTTATCCAACAGGGACAATCAGCCCCAGCATTTT. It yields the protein CASSLSNRDNQPQHF. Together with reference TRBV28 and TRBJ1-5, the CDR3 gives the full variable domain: DVKVTQSSRYLVKRTGEKVFLECVQDMDHENMFWYRQDPGLGLRLIYFSYDVKMKEKGDIPEGYSVSREKKERFSLILESASTNQTSMYLCASSLSNRDNQPQHFGDGTRLSIL.